These 11 T cell receptor beta chains share one sample of origin, sequenced in a study of blood T cell repertoires in COVID-19. The assay was immunoSEQ multiplex PCR, and TCRdb's table has in-frame clones only and misses some. The top ten hold around 4.1% of the sample, which has about 130,000 clones, 85% to 90% seen once. Sequencing used peripheral blood. The receptors were gathered from a human donor in a cohort sampled during active COVID-19.

The V and J genes are TRBV6-5 and TRBJ2-1, with 8 bases identical to TRBD2. The V gene end was trimmed by 6 bases and the J gene end by 0 bases; junction bases not matched to a gene: 4. CDR3 size: 15 residues. Germline CDR1 MNHEY, CDR2 SVGAGI. The CDR3 region has the DNA TGTGCCAGCAGCCTAGCGGGTCTCTCCTACAATGAGCAGTTCTTC. It yields the protein CASSLAGLSYNEQFF.

The chain carries TRBV5-4 and TRBJ2-7, with D perhaps matching TRBD2 (6 bases). The length of the CDR3 is 15 residues. V shed 3 bases and J shed 4 bases, with 17 bases lying between them. The germline CDR1 and CDR2 sequences are SGHNT and YYREEE (reference sequence). The CDR3 loop reads CASSSKPGLGYEQYF. CDR3 coding DNA: TGTGCCAGCAGCTCCAAACCGGGACTGGGATACGAGCAGTACTTC.

This clone was seen once. V is TRBV5-1 and J is TRBJ2-3, with D uncertain. Trimming stripped 7 bases from V and 2 bases from J, with 14 bases between. Germline-derived CDR1 and CDR2 are SGHRS and YFSETQ. This CDR3 comprises 14 residues. The CDR3 spells CASRRSVTTDTQYF. The CDR3 region has the DNA TGCGCCAGCCGCCGGAGCGTAACCACAGATACGCAGTATTTT.

This chain joins TRBV19 and TRBJ2-3; 7 positions agree with TRBD1. This CDR3 contains 14 residues. The germline gives CDR1 LNHDA, CDR2 SQIVND (reference sequence). V lost 4 bases, J lost 2 bases, and 3 bases stayed unmatched. DNA of the CDR3: TGTGCCAGTAGTACGGGACAGATCACAGATACGCAGTATTTT. This encodes CASSTGQITDTQYF.

The chain carries TRBV5-4 and TRBJ1-2; TRBD1 matches 9 bases. This CDR3 is 15 amino acids long. Trimming at V came to 3 bases and at J to 4 bases, leaving 7 bases not matched to a gene. The germline gives CDR1 SGHNT, CDR2 YYREEE (reference sequence). The CDR3 DNA reads TGTGCCAGCAGCTACGCCACAGGGGGCGTCTATGGCTACACCTTC. This gives the protein CASSYATGGVYGYTF.

CDR3 DNA sequence: TGTGCCAGCAGCCCCACGGAGGCGGTGAAAAGAACTGAAGCTTTCTTT. It specifies CASSPTEAVKRTEAFF. The genes are TRBV11-2 and TRBJ1-1, with no clear D. V lost 5 bases and J 5 bases, leaving 21 bases between the germline ends. The CDR3 sequence is 16 residues long. The germline V gene has CDR1 SGHAT and CDR2 FQNNGV.

This clone was detected a few times. The chain uses TRBV10-1 and TRBJ2-7, with TRBD1 matching over 10 bases. In germline, CDR1 is WNHNN, CDR2 SYGVQD (reference sequence). The CDR3 is 15 residues long. Germline trimming cut 6 bases from V and 5 bases from J; bases unmatched to any gene: 10. The CDR3 region has the DNA TGCGCCAGCAGCCGGGGACAGGGGAAGGAAAACGAGCAGTACTTC. Its protein product is CASSRGQGKENEQYF.

The chain recombines TRBV12-5 with TRBJ2-1; TRBD2 agrees at 9 bases. V dropped 1 base and J dropped 5; count of bases not matched to a gene: 3. Germline CDR1 reads LGHNT; CDR2 reads FRNRAP. The CDR3 covers 15 residues. CDR3 loop: CASGLGAGGHNEQFF. CDR3 DNA: TGTGCTAGTGGTTTGGGAGCGGGAGGTCACAATGAGCAGTTCTTC.

This clone came up a few times. The rearrangement links TRBV6-2 or TRBV6-3 to TRBJ2-7, with D possibly matching TRBD2 (6 bases). The CDR3 length is 14 residues. Trimming removed 6 bases from V and 3 bases from J, with 15 bases in between. CDR1 is MNHEY, CDR2 SVGEGT, per germline. CDR3 sequence reads: CASSPGGAVYEQYV. As DNA, the CDR3 is TGTGCCAGCAGCCCCGGCGGGGCGGTCTACGAGCAGTACGTC.

The rearrangement links TRBV25-1 to TRBJ1-1; no clear D gene. Germline CDR1 and CDR2: MGHDK and SYGVNS. With 4 bases removed from V and 1 base from J, the gap between germline ends came to 4 bases. The CDR3 has 12 residues. CDR3 coding DNA: TGTGCCAGCAGTGTGGCGAACACTGAAGCTTTCTTT. Encoded protein: CASSVANTEAFF.

This clone was seen a single time. The chain joins TRBV19 to TRBJ2-1; possible D gene TRBD1, 6 bases. Germline-derived CDR1 and CDR2 are LNHDA and SQIVND (reference sequence). Trimming left V 3 bases short and J 4 bases short, with 13 bases between. This CDR3 has 15 residues. The CDR3 region has the DNA TGTGCCAGTAGTATTCAGGGGATGGGGTACAATGAGCAGTTCTTC. It encodes CASSIQGMGYNEQFF.